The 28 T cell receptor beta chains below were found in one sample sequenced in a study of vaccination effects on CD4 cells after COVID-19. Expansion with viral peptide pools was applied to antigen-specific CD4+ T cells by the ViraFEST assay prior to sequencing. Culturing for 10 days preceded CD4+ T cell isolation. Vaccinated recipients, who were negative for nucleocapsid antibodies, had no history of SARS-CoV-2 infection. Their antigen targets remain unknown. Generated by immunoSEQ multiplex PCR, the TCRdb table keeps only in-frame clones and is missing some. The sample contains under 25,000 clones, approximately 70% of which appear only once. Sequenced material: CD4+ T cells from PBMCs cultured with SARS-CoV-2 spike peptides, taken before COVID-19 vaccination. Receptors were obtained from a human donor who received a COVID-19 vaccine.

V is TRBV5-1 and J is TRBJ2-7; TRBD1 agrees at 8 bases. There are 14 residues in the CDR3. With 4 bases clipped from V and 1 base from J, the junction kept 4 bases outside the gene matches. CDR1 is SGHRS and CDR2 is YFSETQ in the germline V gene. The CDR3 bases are TGCGCCAGCAGCCCACAGGGGGAGTCCTACGAGCAGTACTTC. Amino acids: CASSPQGESYEQYF. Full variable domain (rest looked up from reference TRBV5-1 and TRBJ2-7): KAGVTQTPRYLIKTRGQQVTLSCSPISGHRSVSWYQQTPGQGLQFLFEYFSETQRNKGNFPGRFSGRQFSNSRSEMNVSTLELGDSALYLCASSPQGESYEQYFGPGTRLTVT.

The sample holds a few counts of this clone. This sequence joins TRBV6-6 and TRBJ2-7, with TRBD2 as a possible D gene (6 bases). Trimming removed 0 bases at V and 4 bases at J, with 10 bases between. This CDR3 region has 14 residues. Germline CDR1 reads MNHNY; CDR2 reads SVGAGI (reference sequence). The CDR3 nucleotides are TGTGCCAGCAGTTACTCAGGAGGGATTTACGAGCAGTACTTC. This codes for CASSYSGGIYEQYF.

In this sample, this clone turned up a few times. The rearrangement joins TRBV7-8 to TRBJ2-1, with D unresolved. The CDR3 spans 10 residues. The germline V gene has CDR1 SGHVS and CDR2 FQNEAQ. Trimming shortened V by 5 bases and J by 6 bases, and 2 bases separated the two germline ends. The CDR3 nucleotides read TGTGCCAGCAGCATCAATGAGCAGTTCTTC. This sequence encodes CASSINEQFF.

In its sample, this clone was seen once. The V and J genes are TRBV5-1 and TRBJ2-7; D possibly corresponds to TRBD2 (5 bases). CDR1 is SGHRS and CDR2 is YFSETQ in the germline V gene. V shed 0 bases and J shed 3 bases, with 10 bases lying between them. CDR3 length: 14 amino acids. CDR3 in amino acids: CASSLEGRGYEQYF. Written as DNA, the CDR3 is TGCGCCAGCAGCTTGGAAGGGAGAGGCTACGAGCAGTACTTC.

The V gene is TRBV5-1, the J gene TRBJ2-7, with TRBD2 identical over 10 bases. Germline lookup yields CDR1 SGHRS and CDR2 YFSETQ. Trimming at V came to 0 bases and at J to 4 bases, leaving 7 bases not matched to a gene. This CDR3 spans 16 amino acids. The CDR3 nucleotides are TGCGCCAGCAGCTTGGGGGCTAGCGGGAGTCAGTACGAGCAGTACTTC. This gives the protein CASSLGASGSQYEQYF.

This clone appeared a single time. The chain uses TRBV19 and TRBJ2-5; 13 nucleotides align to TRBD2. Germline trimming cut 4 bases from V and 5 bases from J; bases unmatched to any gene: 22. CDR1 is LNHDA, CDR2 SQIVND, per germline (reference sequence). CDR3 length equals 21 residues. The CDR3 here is CASSRRGRRTSGSGVMETQYF. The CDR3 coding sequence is TGTGCCAGTAGTAGGAGGGGGCGTAGGACTAGCGGGAGTGGAGTTATGGAGACCCAGTACTTC.

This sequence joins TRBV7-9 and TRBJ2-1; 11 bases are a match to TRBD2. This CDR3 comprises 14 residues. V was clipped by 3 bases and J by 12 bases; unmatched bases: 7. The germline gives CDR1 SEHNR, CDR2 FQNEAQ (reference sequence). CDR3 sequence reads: CASSFTSGGLGQFF. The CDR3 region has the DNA TGTGCCAGCAGCTTCACTAGCGGGGGTCTCGGGCAGTTCTTC.

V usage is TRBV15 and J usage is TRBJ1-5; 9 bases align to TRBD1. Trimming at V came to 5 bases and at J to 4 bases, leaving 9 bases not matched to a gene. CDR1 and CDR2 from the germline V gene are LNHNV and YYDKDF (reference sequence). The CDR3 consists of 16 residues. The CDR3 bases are TGTGCCACCAGCGCAGAACAGGGGGCGGGAAATCAGCCCCAGCATTTT. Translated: CATSAEQGAGNQPQHF.

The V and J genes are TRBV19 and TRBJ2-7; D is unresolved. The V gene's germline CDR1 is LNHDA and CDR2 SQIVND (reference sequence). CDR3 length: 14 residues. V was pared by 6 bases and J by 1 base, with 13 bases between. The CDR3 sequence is CASRSGSESYEQYF. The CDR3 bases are TGTGCCAGTAGATCCGGCTCGGAGTCCTACGAGCAGTACTTC. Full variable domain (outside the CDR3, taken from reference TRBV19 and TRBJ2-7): DGGITQSPKYLFRKEGQNVTLSCEQNLNHDAMYWYRQDPGQGLRLIYYSQIVNDFQKGDIAEGYSVSREKKESFPLTVTSAQKNPTAFYLCASRSGSESYEQYFGPGTRLTVT.

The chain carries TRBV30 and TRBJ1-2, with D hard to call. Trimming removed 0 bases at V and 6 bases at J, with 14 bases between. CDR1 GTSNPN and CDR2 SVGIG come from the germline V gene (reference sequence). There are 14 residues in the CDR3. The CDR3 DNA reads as TGTGCCTGGAGTGTATTATATAGTCGGAATGGCTACACCTTC. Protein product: CAWSVLYSRNGYTF.

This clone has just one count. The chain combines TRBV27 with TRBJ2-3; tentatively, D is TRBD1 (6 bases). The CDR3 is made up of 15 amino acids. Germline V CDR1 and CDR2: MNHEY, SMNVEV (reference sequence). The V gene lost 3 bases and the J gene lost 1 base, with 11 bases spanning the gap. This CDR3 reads CASSFGGLRTDTQYF. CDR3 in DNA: TGTGCCAGCAGTTTTGGGGGCCTCCGCACAGATACGCAGTATTTT.

For the CDR3, the DNA is TGTGCCAGCAGCCATCCCGGGACTAGCGGGAGCACAGATACGCAGTATTTT. This encodes CASSHPGTSGSTDTQYF. V usage is TRBV3-1 (or the pseudogene TRBV3-2) and J usage is TRBJ2-3, with 12 bases fitting TRBD2. V was clipped by 3 bases and J by 0 bases; unmatched bases: 4. From germline, CDR1 is LGHDT and CDR2 YNNKEL (reference sequence). This CDR3 has 17 residues.

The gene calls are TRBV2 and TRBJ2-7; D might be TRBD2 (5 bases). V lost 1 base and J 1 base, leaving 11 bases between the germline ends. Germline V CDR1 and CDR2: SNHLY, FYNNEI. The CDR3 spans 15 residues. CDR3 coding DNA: TGTGCCAGCAGTGAAGTGGGAGCCTATTCCTACGAGCAGTACTTC. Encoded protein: CASSEVGAYSYEQYF.

The CDR3 DNA follows: TGTGCCAGCAGTGAGGGCAGATCAGGCTGGTACAATGAGCAGTTCTTC. Protein sequence: CASSEGRSGWYNEQFF. The chain has TRBV6-1 and TRBJ2-1; D is uncertain. Trimming left V 3 bases short and J 4 bases short, with 16 bases between. Germline CDR1 and CDR2: MNHNS and SASEGT. The length of the CDR3 is 16 residues.

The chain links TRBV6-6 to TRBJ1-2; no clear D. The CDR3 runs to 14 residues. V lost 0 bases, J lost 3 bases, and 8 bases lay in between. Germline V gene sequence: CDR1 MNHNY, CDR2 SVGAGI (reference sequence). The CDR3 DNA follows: TGTGCCAGCAGTTACTCGGCAGGAGACTATGGCTACACCTTC. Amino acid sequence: CASSYSAGDYGYTF.

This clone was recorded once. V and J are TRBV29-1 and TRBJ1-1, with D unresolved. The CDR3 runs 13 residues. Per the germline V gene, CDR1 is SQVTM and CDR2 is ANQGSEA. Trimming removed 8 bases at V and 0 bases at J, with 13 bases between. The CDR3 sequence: CSLQRTMNTEAFF. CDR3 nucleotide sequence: TGCAGCTTACAACGAACTATGAACACTGAAGCTTTCTTT.

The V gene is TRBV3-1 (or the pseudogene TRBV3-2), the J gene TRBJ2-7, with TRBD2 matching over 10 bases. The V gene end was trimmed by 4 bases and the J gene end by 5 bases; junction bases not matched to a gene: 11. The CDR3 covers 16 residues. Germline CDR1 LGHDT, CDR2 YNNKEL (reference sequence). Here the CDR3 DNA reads TGTGCCAGCAGCCGAACCGGGACTAGCGTAAGGCACGAGCAGTACTTC. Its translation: CASSRTGTSVRHEQYF.

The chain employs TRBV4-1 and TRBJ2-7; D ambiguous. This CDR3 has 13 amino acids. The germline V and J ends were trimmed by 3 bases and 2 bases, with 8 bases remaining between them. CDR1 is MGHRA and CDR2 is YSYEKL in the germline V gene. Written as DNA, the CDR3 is TGCGCCAGCAGCCACGGGCCCGCCTACGAGCAGTACTTC. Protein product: CASSHGPAYEQYF.

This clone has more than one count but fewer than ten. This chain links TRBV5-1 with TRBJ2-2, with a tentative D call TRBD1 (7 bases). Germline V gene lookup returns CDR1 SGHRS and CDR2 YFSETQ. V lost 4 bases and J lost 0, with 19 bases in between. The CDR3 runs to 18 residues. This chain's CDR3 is CASSINIDREANTGELFF. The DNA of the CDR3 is TGCGCCAGCAGCATCAACATCGACAGGGAGGCGAACACCGGGGAGCTGTTTTTT.

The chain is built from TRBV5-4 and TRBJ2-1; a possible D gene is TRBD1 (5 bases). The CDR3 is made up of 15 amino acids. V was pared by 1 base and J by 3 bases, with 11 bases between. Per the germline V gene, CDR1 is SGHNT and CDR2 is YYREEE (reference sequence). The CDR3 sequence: CASSLLAGNYNEQFF. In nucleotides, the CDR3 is TGTGCCAGCAGCTTGTTAGCAGGGAACTACAATGAGCAGTTCTTC.

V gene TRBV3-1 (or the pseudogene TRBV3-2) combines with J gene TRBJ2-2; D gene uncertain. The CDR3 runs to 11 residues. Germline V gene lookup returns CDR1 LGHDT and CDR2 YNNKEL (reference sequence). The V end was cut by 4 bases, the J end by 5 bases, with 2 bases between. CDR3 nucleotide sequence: TGTGCCAGCAGCCTGACCGGGGAGCTGTTTTTT. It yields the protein CASSLTGELFF.

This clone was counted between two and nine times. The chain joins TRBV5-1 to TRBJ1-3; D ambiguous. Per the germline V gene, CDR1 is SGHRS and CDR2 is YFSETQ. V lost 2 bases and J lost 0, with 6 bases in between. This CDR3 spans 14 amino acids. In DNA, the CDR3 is TGCGCCAGCAGCTTAGGAAACTCTGGAAACACCATATATTTT. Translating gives CASSLGNSGNTIYF. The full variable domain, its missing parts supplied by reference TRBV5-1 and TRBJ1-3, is KAGVTQTPRYLIKTRGQQVTLSCSPISGHRSVSWYQQTPGQGLQFLFEYFSETQRNKGNFPGRFSGRQFSNSRSEMNVSTLELGDSALYLCASSLGNSGNTIYFGEGSWLTVV.

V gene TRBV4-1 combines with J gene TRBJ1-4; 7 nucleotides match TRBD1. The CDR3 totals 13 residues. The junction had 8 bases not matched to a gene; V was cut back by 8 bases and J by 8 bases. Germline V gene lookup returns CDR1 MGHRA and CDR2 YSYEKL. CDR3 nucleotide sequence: TGCGCCAGCCAAAGGGGGCTTGGAGAAAAACTGTTTTTT. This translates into CASQRGLGEKLFF.

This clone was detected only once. CDR3 nucleotide sequence: TGTGCCAGCAGCTTAGAGGGGGGATGGTACACTGAAGCTTTCTTT. This gives the protein CASSLEGGWYTEAFF. This rearrangement joins TRBV7-8 to TRBJ1-1; TRBD1 is a possible D gene (6 bases). V was shortened by 1 base and J by 3 bases, with 12 bases between the two germline ends. CDR1 is SGHVS, CDR2 FQNEAQ, per germline. CDR3 length: 15 residues.

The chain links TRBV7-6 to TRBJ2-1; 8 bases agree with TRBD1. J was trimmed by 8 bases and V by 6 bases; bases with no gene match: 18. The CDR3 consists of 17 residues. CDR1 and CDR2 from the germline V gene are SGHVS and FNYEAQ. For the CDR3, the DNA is TGTGCCAGCAGTCCCGAGGAGGACAGGGTGAAGCACGATGAGCAGTTCTTC. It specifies CASSPEEDRVKHDEQFF.

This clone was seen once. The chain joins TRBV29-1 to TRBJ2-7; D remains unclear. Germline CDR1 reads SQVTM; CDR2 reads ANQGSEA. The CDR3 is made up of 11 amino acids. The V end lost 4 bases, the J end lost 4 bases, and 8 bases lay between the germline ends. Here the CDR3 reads CSVVTEYEQYF. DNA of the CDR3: TGCAGCGTTGTGACCGAATACGAGCAGTACTTC.

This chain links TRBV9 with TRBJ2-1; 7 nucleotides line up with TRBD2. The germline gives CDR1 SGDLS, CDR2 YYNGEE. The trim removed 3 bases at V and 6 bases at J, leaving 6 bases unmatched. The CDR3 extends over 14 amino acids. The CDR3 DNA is TGTGCCAGCAGCGGGGCGGGAGTCTCCAATGAGCAGTTCTTC. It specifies CASSGAGVSNEQFF. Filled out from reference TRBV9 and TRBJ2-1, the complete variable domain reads DSGVTQTPKHLITATGQRVTLRCSPRSGDLSVYWYQQSLDQGLQFLIQYYNGEERAKGNILERFSAQQFPDLHSELNLSSLELGDSALYFCASSGAGVSNEQFFGPGTRLTVL.

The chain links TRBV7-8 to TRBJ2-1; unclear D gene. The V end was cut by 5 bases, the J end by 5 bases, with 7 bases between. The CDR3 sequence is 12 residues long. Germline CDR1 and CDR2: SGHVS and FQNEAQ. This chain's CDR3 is CASSRRNNEQFF. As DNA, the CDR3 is TGTGCCAGCAGCCGCCGTAACAATGAGCAGTTCTTC.